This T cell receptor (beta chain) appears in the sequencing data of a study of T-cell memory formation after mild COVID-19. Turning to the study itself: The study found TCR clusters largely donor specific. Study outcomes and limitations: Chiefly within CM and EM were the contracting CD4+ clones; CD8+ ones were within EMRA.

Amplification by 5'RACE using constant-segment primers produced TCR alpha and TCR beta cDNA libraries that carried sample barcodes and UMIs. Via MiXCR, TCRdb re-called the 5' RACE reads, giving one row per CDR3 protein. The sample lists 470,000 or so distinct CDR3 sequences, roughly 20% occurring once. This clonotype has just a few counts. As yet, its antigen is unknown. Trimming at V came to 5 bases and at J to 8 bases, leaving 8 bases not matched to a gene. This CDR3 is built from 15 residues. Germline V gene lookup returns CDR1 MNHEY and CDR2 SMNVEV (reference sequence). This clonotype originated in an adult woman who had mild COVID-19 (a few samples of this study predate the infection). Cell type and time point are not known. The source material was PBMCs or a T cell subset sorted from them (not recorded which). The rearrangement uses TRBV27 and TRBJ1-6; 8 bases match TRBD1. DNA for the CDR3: TGTGCCAGCAGTCACAGGGGGTATGAGGATTCACCCCTCCACTTT. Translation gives CASSHRGYEDSPLHF.